This paragraph covers one T cell receptor (beta chain) sequence. Its target is unknown. The data stem from a study of cytomegalovirus exposure and HLA in healthy donors. Across the whole study: Across 350 to 500 genotyped donors, around 82% landed in the Caucasian-associated ancestry cluster. Study-level results: A classifier reportedly called cytomegalovirus status with high sensitivity and specificity.

Use of 60 Vbeta and 13 Jbeta primers characterized the PCR. Method: immunoSEQ multiplex PCR; TCRdb's copy keeps in-frame clones and lacks some. The sample lists 140,000 or so clones; around 85% were seen once. The V end was cut by 6 bases, the J end by 1 base, with 13 bases between. In germline, CDR1 is LNHDA, CDR2 SQIVND (reference sequence). CDR3 length: 14 residues. The source is a woman between 25 and 40 years old in good health and CMV-seronegative. The J gene is TRBJ2-7, the V gene TRBV19, with a tentative D call TRBD1 (6 bases). Sequencing was performed on PBMCs. CDR3 sequence (DNA): TGTGCCAGTAGCTTTGACAGGCTATCCTACGAGCAGTACTTC. Its translation is CASSFDRLSYEQYF.